Sequencing of this TCR beta chain was carried out in a study of blood T cells in healthy people across ages. This clonotype was picked up a small number of times. The antigen is not known. Drawn from each donor were approximately 10 milliliters of peripheral blood. Combining a sample-barcoded 5' primer with a J-beta primer mix, a second PCR ran for about 6 to 12 cycles. Carrying 12 random nucleotides, a template-switch adaptor labeled each individual cDNA molecule. TCRdb processed the 5' RACE reads anew with MiXCR; each CDR3 protein has one entry. This sample carries about 970,000 distinct CDR3 sequences, 45% to 60% of them seen once, and the ten largest clones take around 21%. The study's findings and limits: CMV status of donors was not determined, possibly confounding expanded clonotype changes. The authors considered diversity estimates from one million T cells to be underestimates.

V gave up 6 bases and J gave up 7 bases, with 16 bases separating them. The CDR3 runs to 14 residues. Germline lookup yields CDR1 MNHEY and CDR2 SVGAGI. The sequence derives from a woman aged 55 to 70 in good health. V is TRBV6-5 and J is TRBJ2-1; TRBD1 might be the D (6 bases). The source material was blood. DNA for the CDR3: TGTGCCAGCAGAGGCCCTTTAAGGGGGAATGAGCAGTTCTTC. Amino acid sequence: CASRGPLRGNEQFF.